This TCR beta chain is from a study of spatial heterogeneity in lung cancer (dated by TCRdb to about 2019). Context from the whole study: Beta-chain transcripts were consistently detected in greater numbers than alpha-chain transcripts, which likely reflects a higher abundance of beta-chain transcripts. In tumor regions, TCR transcript counts showed a strong correlation with a T cell transcriptional module score derived from matched bulk RNA-seq. In non-small cell lung cancer, the study made a quantitative comparison of TCR alpha and beta repertoires among multiple tumor regions, matched nontumor lung and blood. Nonsynonymous mutation counts, determined by whole-exome sequencing of tumor tissue, were related to TCR repertoire features. In the raw uncorrected reads, each unique combination of TCR and UMI appeared more than ten times on average. Both alpha and beta chains were TCR-sequenced in samples taken at surgery, namely 220 tumor regions, 61 to 65 matched nontumor lung samples and around 53 PBMC samples. Findings and caveats that apply to the study as a whole: Estimated TCR-seq coverage of tumor T cells was only around 6.7% for alpha chains and roughly 13% for beta chains. A correlation was observed between the number of expanded intratumoral alpha and beta TCRs and the tumor nonsynonymous mutation count. Confirming at a functional level the hypothesis that regional TCRs recognize regional mutations was considered to require additional single-cell paired TCR alpha and beta sequencing. Counts of ubiquitous and regional expanded TCRs were found to correlate with counts of ubiquitous and regional nonsynonymous mutations, respectively.

Library creation used 5' RACE. Sequencing was carried out with a NextSeq 500. The TCR library protocol attached a unique molecular identifier to each TCR cDNA molecule to allow correction of PCR and sequencing errors. Concerning the study's data processing: Decombinator tools were used for TCR identification, UMI-based error correction and CDR3 extraction. TCRs above a frequency of 2 per 1,000, corresponding to the top 1% of the tumor frequency distribution, were defined as expanded. Expanded tumor TCRs were classed as regional if statistically deemed absent (corrected P<0.05) from at least one tumor region, otherwise ubiquitous. Renyi diversity was computed with the R vegan package after each repertoire had been subsampled 100 times to 5,000 TCRs. CDR3 similarity networks were constructed using string-kernel similarity of amino acid triplets, with links drawn between CDR3s whose pairwise similarity was above 0.82. TCRdb reprocessed the public reads (quality trimming at Q25 with fastp, clone calling with MiXCR) and kept in-frame beta chains. Every entry covers one CDR3 protein and lists the most common genes and DNA from its rows. The V and J calls were determined by TCRdb, not by the authors. Recorded for this sample are roughly 16,000 distinct CDR3 sequences; 6% to 7.5% of them occurred a single time. The ten largest clones represent about 19% of the sample.

The intended sense of this specimen's time point label: sample taken at primary tumor resection. Donors were 72 patients with early-stage, untreated non-small cell lung cancer from the lung TRACERx cohort. Whole RNA extracted from tumor and nontumor lung tissue, or from cryopreserved PBMC samples, was used for TCR sequencing without cell sorting. Patients were selected for TCR sequencing only if sufficient RNA was available from at least two tumor regions. Before selection, tumor and adjacent nontumor lung specimens were reviewed by a lung pathologist. This clonotype was recorded many times. Its cognate antigen has yet to be identified. Qualities for individual bases were not recorded, and no much larger clone is one base off. A library prepared for alpha chains yielded this beta chain as an off-target read; its size is of little meaning. From its cysteine to its phenylalanine, the CDR3 spans 17 amino acids. The entry retains the CDR3 DNA only, 51 bases that are in frame from base 1. V trim: 0 bases; J trim: 5 bases; unmatched bases: 8. For CDR1 and CDR2, the germline V gene lists LGHNA and YSLEER.

The chain was built from TRBV4-3 and TRBJ2-1, with TRBD2 identical over 9 junction bases. This receptor was identified in a female donor with early-stage non-small cell lung cancer. The sequencing here drew on lung tumor tissue, taken at surgery. DNA sequence: TGCGCCAGCAGCCAAGATCGGTCATTAGCGGGGGACAATGAGCAGTTCTTC. It codes for CASSQDRSLAGDNEQFF.